This TCR beta chain was retrieved from a study of cytomegalovirus exposure and HLA in healthy donors. On the study more broadly: Caucasian-associated ancestry cluster membership applied to approximately 80% of 300 to 450 genotyped donors. Study findings and constraints: As a later analysis revealed, the rate of TCR association differed by HLA locus, with DRB1 most and HLA-C fewest. In a later analysis, specific HLA alleles were associated with over 15,000 TCR beta sequences at a 0.05 false discovery rate. A later analysis showed that HLA-associated TCR beta chains had undergone more clonal expansion than equally common others.

Germline V lookup: CDR1 LGHNA, CDR2 YSLEER. The CDR3 consists of 15 residues. V lost 4 bases to trimming and J lost 3 bases, with 12 bases between them. As for this clone: The antigen is unknown.

13 Jbeta primers and 60 Vbeta primers were used for the PCR. Libraries were prepared by immunoSEQ multiplex PCR; TCRdb keeps only in-frame clonotypes and omits some of them. In the table there are 95,000 to 150,000 clones, about two thirds of which are singletons. J is TRBJ2-2 and V is TRBV4-3, with a tentative D call TRBD2 (6 bases). This TCR was recovered from a man aged 25 to 40 in good health and CMV-seronegative. The sequenced material came from PBMCs. The CDR3 DNA reads TGCGCCAGCAGCCTAGGAGGGAGGCACACCGGGGAGCTGTTTTTT. Protein product: CASSLGGRHTGELFF.